Shown below are 7 T cell receptor beta chains from a single sample sequenced in a study of beta chain features in type 1 diabetes. Reverse transcribing all isolated RNA meant expressed TCRB transcripts were sequenced. Sequencing used immunoSEQ multiplex PCR; TCRdb keeps in-frame clones, though not all of them. Among tens of thousands of clones, around a third were seen once, and the ten largest hold over 0.4%. The material sequenced was stem cell memory CD4+ T cells from blood. Source of these receptors: a woman between 18 and 29 years old in good health.

This clone was recorded a few times. V gene TRBV29-1 combines with J gene TRBJ2-7; D may be TRBD1 (5 bases). From germline, CDR1 is SQVTM and CDR2 ANQGSEA. Trimming took off 4 bases at V and 3 bases at J, with 16 bases between the two ends. The CDR3 spans 14 residues. The CDR3 DNA follows: TGCAGCGTTGTCCCCCCAGGGTTTATCTACGAGCAGTACTTC. Translating gives CSVVPPGFIYEQYF.

There are a few counts of this clone. The V and J genes are TRBV19 and TRBJ2-1; 13 nucleotides line up with TRBD2. With 6 bases clipped from V and 6 bases from J, the junction kept 14 bases outside the gene matches. CDR3 length: 18 residues. CDR1 is LNHDA, CDR2 SQIVND, per germline (reference sequence). CDR3 sequence: CASSHWTSGRAFSNEQFF. The CDR3 nucleotides read TGTGCCAGTAGCCATTGGACTAGCGGGAGAGCCTTTAGCAATGAGCAGTTCTTC.

The chain couples TRBV7-8 to TRBJ1-2, with D possibly TRBD1 on 6 matching bases. V lost 5 bases, J lost 3 bases, and 16 bases lay in between. CDR1 and CDR2 (germline): SGHVS, FQNEAQ. This CDR3 contains 15 residues. The CDR3 loop reads CASSKNTGTYYGYTF. In DNA, the CDR3 is TGTGCCAGCAGCAAGAACACCGGGACATACTATGGCTACACCTTC. Variable domain in full (rest from reference TRBV7-8 and TRBJ1-2): GAGVSQSPRYKVAKRGQDVALRCDPISGHVSLFWYQQALGQGPEFLTYFQNEAQLDKSGLPSDRFFAERPEGSVSTLKIQRTQQEDSAVYLCASSKNTGTYYGYTFGSGTRLTVV.

This clone was counted between two and nine times. This rearrangement joins TRBV7-3 to TRBJ2-1; 10 nucleotides match TRBD2. Germline trimming cut 5 bases from V and 6 bases from J; bases unmatched to any gene: 7. The CDR3 consists of 15 residues. Germline CDR1 is SGHTA and CDR2 is FQGTGA. In nucleotides, the CDR3 is TGTGCCAGCAGCCTGAGCGGGGGGGCAGCCAATGAGCAGTTCTTC. Its translation is CASSLSGGAANEQFF.

This clone has more than one count but fewer than ten. The J gene is TRBJ2-7, the V gene TRBV18; D is uncertain. The germline gives CDR1 KGHSH, CDR2 LQKENI. The CDR3 contains 14 residues. Trimming shortened V by 3 bases and J by 0 bases, and 9 bases separated the two germline ends. The CDR3 DNA reads as TGTGCCAGCTCACCGGCAGGCACCTCCTACGAGCAGTACTTC. Translation gives CASSPAGTSYEQYF.

The table lists this clone with a few counts. This chain connects TRBV5-1 to TRBJ2-1; no clear D. This CDR3 spans 12 amino acids. Trimming shortened V by 4 bases and J by 5 bases, and 7 bases separated the two germline ends. Germline V gives CDR1 SGHRS, CDR2 YFSETQ. CDR3 region: CASSLRDNEQFF. The CDR3 DNA reads TGCGCCAGCAGCCTTAGAGACAATGAGCAGTTCTTC.

This clone has just a few counts. The chain couples TRBV13 to TRBJ1-1, with unresolved D. Trimming stripped 5 bases from V and 2 bases from J, with 9 bases between. The V gene's germline CDR1 is PRHDT and CDR2 FYEKMQ (reference sequence). The CDR3 covers 13 residues. The chain's CDR3 is CASSLNRNTEAFF. The DNA of the CDR3 is TGTGCCAGCAGCCTAAACAGAAACACTGAAGCTTTCTTT.